This T cell receptor beta chain derives from a study of control samples from healthy donors and cancer patients. The protocol was immunoSEQ multiplex PCR, while the TCRdb copy is restricted to in-frame clones and leaves out a portion. The sample yields 130,000 or so clones, more than 70% seen once. Germline assignment: CDR1 MNHEY and CDR2 SVGEGT. The CDR3 covers 17 residues. Trimming took 4 bases from V and 5 from J; bases not matched to a gene: 12. J is TRBJ2-5 and V is TRBV6-2 or TRBV6-3; TRBD2 matches at 11 bases. The sequence was obtained from a man between 50 and 59 years old in good health. Material: blood. Written as DNA, the CDR3 is TGTGCCAGCAGTTCTCGTCTAGCGGGGGGCCCCCCGGAGACCCAGTACTTC. This sequence encodes CASSSRLAGGPPETQYF.